The next 31 T cell receptor beta chains were all read from a single sample in a study of CXCR3-negative and CXCR3-positive naive CD8 T cells. Study conclusions and caveats: TRB CDR3s were more hydrophobic in CXCR3-positive than in CXCR3-negative naive cells.

These receptors have no identified antigens. The authors made the TRB cDNA libraries by 5' RACE using UMI labels. TCRdb re-called the 5' RACE reads and gives one entry per CDR3 protein, without DNA. This sample's table has approximately 100,000 distinct CDR3 sequences. The sequencing sample was made of naive CXCR3+ CD8+ T cells from blood. Regarding subset: CD45RO-CCR7+CD27+CD95- naive CD8+ T cells expressing CXCR3 (TNR3+). The receptors come from a human donor in good health. Some clones in this sample may be carry-over from other donors' samples.

The genes are TRBV30 and TRBJ2-7; TCRdb lists TRBD1, though no DNA is available to test this call. Germline values: CDR1 GTSNPN, CDR2 SVGIG (reference sequence). This CDR3 comprises 12 residues. The CDR3 spells CAWRDSAYEQYF.

Here the CDR3 reads CASTNLNNEQFF. The chain links TRBV2 to TRBJ2-1. The V gene's germline CDR1 is SNHLY and CDR2 FYNNEI. CDR3 length equals 12 residues.

The chain's CDR3 is CASSDVGPASYEQYF. V gene TRBV2 combines with J gene TRBJ2-7; the TCRdb D gene call, TRBD1, has no DNA to confirm it. CDR1 is SNHLY and CDR2 is FYNNEI in the germline V gene. This CDR3 has 15 residues.

The chain recombines TRBV20-1 with TRBJ2-2. From germline, CDR1 is DFQATT and CDR2 SNEGSKA (reference sequence). The CDR3 runs to 11 residues. CDR3 protein: CSAREYGELFF.

The V and J genes are TRBV2 and TRBJ2-7; TCRdb outputs TRBD2, but without DNA this stays unchecked. In germline, CDR1 is SNHLY, CDR2 FYNNEI. The CDR3 runs 17 residues. CDR3 region: CASSEGFGAGRGYEQYF. The full variable domain, with the rest looked up from reference TRBV2 and TRBJ2-7, is EPEVTQTPSHQVTQMGQEVILRCVPISNHLYFYWYRQILGQKVEFLVSFYNNEISEKSEIFDDQFSVERPDGSNFTLKIRSTKLEDSAMYFCASSEGFGAGRGYEQYFGPGTRLTVT.

The gene calls are TRBV14 and TRBJ2-1. This CDR3 has 13 residues. The germline CDR1 and CDR2 sequences are SGHDN and FVKESK. CDR3 in amino acids: CASSQWVYNEQFF.

The V gene is TRBV28, the J gene TRBJ1-1; the TCRdb D gene call, TRBD1, has no DNA to confirm it. The CDR3 runs to 13 residues. The germline V gene encodes CDR1 MDHEN and CDR2 SYDVKM. CDR3 sequence: CASDLNGQQEAFF.

This chain joins TRBV12-3 or TRBV12-4 and TRBJ2-3; TCRdb designates TRBD2, a call that cannot be tested without DNA. The CDR3 runs 15 residues. CDR3 protein: CASSGTSGGADTQYF.

The gene calls are TRBV7-2 and TRBJ2-1; TCRdb's assignment of TRBD1 cannot be checked, as there is no DNA. The germline gives CDR1 SGHTA, CDR2 FQGNSA. The CDR3 spans 15 residues. Here the CDR3 reads CASSLIGWGAGEQFF.

The chain uses TRBV5-1 and TRBJ2-5. The CDR3 is 14 residues long. Germline CDR1 reads SGHRS; CDR2 reads YFSETQ. The CDR3 here is CASSSTEYQETQYF.

The chain links TRBV19 to TRBJ2-5; absent DNA, TCRdb's TRBD1 call cannot be checked. This CDR3 has 13 residues. Germline assignment: CDR1 LNHDA and CDR2 SQIVND (reference sequence). The CDR3 spells CASRQGNGETQYF. Variable domain in full (rest from reference TRBV19 and TRBJ2-5): DGGITQSPKYLFRKEGQNVTLSCEQNLNHDAMYWYRQDPGQGLRLIYYSQIVNDFQKGDIAEGYSVSREKKESFPLTVTSAQKNPTAFYLCASRQGNGETQYFGPGTRLLVL.

J is TRBJ1-1 and V is TRBV20-1. The V gene's germline CDR1 is DFQATT and CDR2 SNEGSKA (reference sequence). The CDR3 sequence is 11 residues long. CDR3 sequence reads: CSESTNTEAFF.

The chain carries TRBV12-3 or TRBV12-4 and TRBJ2-1; TCRdb indicates TRBD1, and absent DNA this call remains unverified. CDR3 length: 13 residues. This chain's CDR3 is CASSGQGAREQFF.

The rearrangement uses TRBV3-1 and TRBJ2-7. The CDR3 loop spans 12 amino acids. Per germline, CDR1 LGHDT and CDR2 YNNKEL (reference sequence). The CDR3 loop is CASSLYDREQYF.

This sequence joins TRBV29-1 and TRBJ2-7; TCRdb selects TRBD1, and the lack of DNA leaves this call unchecked. The CDR3 is 12 amino acids. Germline loops: CDR1 SQVTM, CDR2 ANQGSEA. CDR3 sequence: CSVVGGPYEQYF.

The V call is TRBV3-1, the J call TRBJ2-7. Germline CDR1 LGHDT, CDR2 YNNKEL (reference sequence). This CDR3 has 13 amino acids. Here the CDR3 reads CASSQDMSYEQYF.

The rearrangement joins TRBV27 to TRBJ2-5; TCRdb indicates TRBD2, and absent DNA this call remains unverified. CDR3 length equals 18 residues. Looked up from germline, CDR1 is MNHEY and CDR2 is SMNVEV (reference sequence). CDR3 in amino acids: CASSRTSGNAPFQETQYF.

The gene calls are TRBV2 and TRBJ2-7; TCRdb names TRBD1, which stays unverified in the absence of DNA. Germline-derived CDR1 and CDR2 are SNHLY and FYNNEI. The CDR3 extends over 15 amino acids. CDR3 residues: CASRGTRTGEYEQYF.

This chain joins TRBV29-1 and TRBJ2-3; there is no DNA to check the TCRdb D call of TRBD2. There are 18 residues in the CDR3. Germline-derived CDR1 and CDR2 are SQVTM and ANQGSEA. CDR3 sequence reads: CSVDGLAGAGVNPDTQYF.

The J gene is TRBJ2-5, the V gene TRBV29-1; as DNA is missing, the TRBD2 call by TCRdb cannot be tested. The CDR3 runs 14 residues. Looked up from germline, CDR1 is SQVTM and CDR2 is ANQGSEA. The CDR3 loop is CSVVWAFPKETQYF. Full variable domain (missing parts from reference TRBV29-1 and TRBJ2-5): SAVISQKPSRDICQRGTSLTIQCQVDSQVTMMFWYRQQPGQSLTLIATANQGSEATYESGFVIDKFPISRPNLTFSTLTVSNMSPEDSSIYLCSVVWAFPKETQYFGPGTRLLVL.

This chain links TRBV28 with TRBJ2-5; TCRdb's D call, TRBD2, is unchecked because there is no DNA. The CDR3 is 16 amino acids. The germline CDR1 and CDR2 sequences are MDHEN and SYDVKM. The CDR3 protein is CASRSDSSPYQETQYF.

This chain links TRBV28 with TRBJ2-2; the TCRdb D gene call, TRBD2, has no DNA to confirm it. Germline V gives CDR1 MDHEN, CDR2 SYDVKM. The CDR3 length is 19 residues. The CDR3 here is CASSSASGGPKQHTGELFF.

This chain joins TRBV11-2 and TRBJ2-2. The CDR3 is 14 residues long. Per germline, CDR1 SGHAT and CDR2 FQNNGV. This CDR3 reads CASSLEVGTGELFF.

The chain recombines TRBV19 with TRBJ1-5. The CDR3 is made up of 13 amino acids. Germline loops: CDR1 LNHDA, CDR2 SQIVND (reference sequence). The chain's CDR3 is CASSMSSNQPQHF.

This chain uses TRBV4-3 with TRBJ1-2. CDR3 length: 14 residues. The V gene's germline CDR1 is LGHNA and CDR2 YSLEER. The CDR3 sequence is CASSQDGRNYGYTF.

This chain joins TRBV6-5 and TRBJ2-3. The CDR3 is 13 amino acids. Germline CDR1 reads MNHEY; CDR2 reads SVGAGI. The CDR3 loop reads CASSYLDTDTQYF.

The chain is built from TRBV28 and TRBJ2-7; TCRdb reports TRBD1, a call that lacks DNA to check it against. This CDR3 has 15 residues. In germline, CDR1 is MDHEN, CDR2 SYDVKM. CDR3 residues: CASSSHGASSYEQYF.

The chain employs TRBV11-1 and TRBJ2-3; TCRdb calls TRBD1, which cannot be checked without DNA. The CDR3 sequence is 14 residues long. Germline-derived CDR1 and CDR2 are SGHAT and FQDESV (reference sequence). The CDR3: CASSLAGGVDTQYF.

CDR3 protein: CASSKSAGNEQFF. The V and J genes are TRBV6-4 and TRBJ2-1. This CDR3 has 13 residues. The germline CDR1 and CDR2 sequences are MRHNA and SNTAGT.

The chain joins TRBV28 to TRBJ2-1. From germline, CDR1 is MDHEN and CDR2 SYDVKM. The CDR3 sequence is 13 residues long. This chain's CDR3 is CASENDDYNEQFF.

The V gene is TRBV5-1, the J gene TRBJ2-1; the TRBD2 assignment by TCRdb is unverifiable without DNA. The CDR3 contains 15 residues. In germline, CDR1 is SGHRS, CDR2 YFSETQ. This chain's CDR3 is CASSPRLAGSNEQFF.